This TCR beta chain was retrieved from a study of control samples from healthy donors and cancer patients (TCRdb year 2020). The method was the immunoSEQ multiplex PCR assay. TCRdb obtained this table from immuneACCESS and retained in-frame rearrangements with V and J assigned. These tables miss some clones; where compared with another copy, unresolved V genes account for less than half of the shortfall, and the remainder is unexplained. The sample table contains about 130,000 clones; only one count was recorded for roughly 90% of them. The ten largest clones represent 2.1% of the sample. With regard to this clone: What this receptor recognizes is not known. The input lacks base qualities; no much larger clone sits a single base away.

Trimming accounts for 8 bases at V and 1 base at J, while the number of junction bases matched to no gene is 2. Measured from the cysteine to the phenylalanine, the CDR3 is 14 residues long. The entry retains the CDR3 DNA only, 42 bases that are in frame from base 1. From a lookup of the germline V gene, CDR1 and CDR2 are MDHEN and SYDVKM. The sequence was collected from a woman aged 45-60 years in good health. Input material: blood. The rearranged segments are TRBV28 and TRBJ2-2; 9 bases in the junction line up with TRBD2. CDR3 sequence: CASVLAGNTGELFF. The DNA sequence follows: TGTGCCAGCGTACTAGCGGGGAACACCGGGGAGCTGTTTTTT.